These 22 T cell receptor beta chains were sequenced from one sample in a study of tumor-infiltrating lymphocytes in primary liver carcinoma. RNA isolated from unsorted whole blood supplied the blood RNA, with germline DNA also extracted. The template, 500 ng total RNA, yielded TCR beta cDNA made with a constant-region primer. Three nested multiplex PCR rounds, a slightly modified ARM-PCR method, built the TCR beta libraries. For approximately 10 cycles apiece, the opening two PCR rounds ran with TRBV1-TRBV30 forward primers and a C-beta reverse primer. TCRdb re-called the multiplex PCR reads with MiXCR, one entry per CDR3 protein. The table includes hundreds of thousands of distinct CDR3 sequences, 50% to 75% detected once. The specimen was peripheral blood. The origin of the receptors is a woman younger than 45 with primary liver carcinoma and hepatitis B virus infection.

This clonotype occurred many times. The genes are TRBV4-3 and TRBJ2-2; TRBD1 or TRBD2 may be the D gene (5 bases each). Per the germline V gene, CDR1 is LGHNA and CDR2 is YSLEER. The CDR3 is 15 residues long. The V and J ends lost 2 bases and 7 bases respectively, with 14 bases between them. The CDR3 sequence: CASSQLGAYGGELFF. CDR3 bases: TGCGCCAGCAGCCAACTCGGGGCCTATGGCGGGGAGCTGTTTTTT.

This clonotype turned up a few times. CDR3 sequence (DNA): TGTGCCAGCAGTCCTAGCCCCCCGGACGTCTTTTTCCTAAATTTGTTCGCGAACACCGGGGAGCTGTTTTTT. Translating it yields CASSPSPPDVFFLNLFANTGELFF. The chain is built from TRBV6-2 or TRBV6-3 and TRBJ2-2; a possible D gene is TRBD2 (5 bases). V dropped 5 bases and J dropped 0 bases, with 37 bases sitting between them. There are 24 residues in the CDR3. Germline CDR1 reads MNHEY; CDR2 reads SVGEGT.

The V call is TRBV11-3, the J call TRBJ2-1; 7 bases align to TRBD2. CDR1 SGHNT and CDR2 YENEEA come from the germline V gene. The CDR3 is made up of 16 amino acids. V lost 1 base and J lost 13; bases outside the gene matches: 16. CDR3 in amino acids: CASSLGIEGGRSDQFF. CDR3 bases: TGTGCCAGCAGCTTAGGTATAGAGGGAGGGCGGAGTGACCAGTTCTTC.

This clonotype was detected once. The CDR3 end shows no conserved phenylalanine or tryptophan, and so a read error is likely. This chain joins TRBV29-1 and TRBJ2-7, with TRBD2 identical over 12 bases. Trimming took 2 bases from V and 3 from J; bases not matched to a gene: 2. The CDR3 sequence is 14 residues long. CDR1 and CDR2 (germline): SQVTM, ANQGSEA. The CDR3 loop reads CSVELLAGGYEQYS. The CDR3, as DNA: TGCAGCGTTGAATTACTAGCGGGAGGCTACGAGCAGTACTCC.

This chain uses TRBV7-9 with TRBJ2-1; 10 bases align to TRBD2. Trimming cost V 5 bases and J 8 bases; bases outside gene matches: 6. The CDR3 loop spans 14 amino acids. Germline V CDR1 and CDR2: SEHNR, FQNEAQ (reference sequence). The CDR3 spells CASSPKREGDEQFF. The CDR3 coding sequence is TGTGCCAGCAGCCCGAAGCGGGAGGGGGATGAGCAGTTCTTC.

As for this clonotype: Germline is not matched at one junction end, which may reflect a read error. The chain joins TRBV11-2 to TRBJ2-7, with D uncertain. CDR3 length: 12 amino acids. Germline assignment: CDR1 SGHAT and CDR2 FQNNGV. CDR3: CASGLSPTEQYF. Written as DNA, the CDR3 is TGTGCCAGCGGCTTAAGTCCCACCGAGCAGTACTTC.

This clonotype appeared a few times. The chain uses TRBV6-2 or TRBV6-3 and TRBJ2-5; 8 bases fit TRBD2. With 4 bases clipped from V and 9 bases from J, the junction kept 10 bases outside the gene matches. CDR1 is MNHEY and CDR2 is SVGEGT in the germline V gene. This CDR3 region has 14 residues. The CDR3 spells CASSSGAGAVAQYF. The CDR3 DNA follows: TGTGCCAGCAGTTCAGGAGCGGGAGCGGTGGCCCAGTACTTC.

To note about this clonotype: This may be a read error: a much more frequent sequence differs by one nucleotide. V and J are TRBV29-1 and TRBJ2-7, with 9 bases that match TRBD1. The CDR3 consists of 14 residues. Trimming removed 7 bases from V and 1 base from J; junction bases left unmatched: 8. Germline V gene data show CDR1 as SQVTM and CDR2 as ANQGSEA. Written as DNA, the CDR3 is TGCAGCGCCCCACGGGGACAGGGTTCCTACGAGCAGTACTTC. Translating gives CSAPRGQGSYEQYF.

This clonotype occurred a few times. The chain recombines TRBV6-2 or TRBV6-3 with TRBJ2-3; no clear D. V was shortened by 5 bases and J by 6 bases, with 21 bases between the two germline ends. Germline lookup yields CDR1 MNHEY and CDR2 SVGEGT. The CDR3 runs to 16 residues. CDR3 sequence (DNA): TGTGCCAGCAGTCGTGGGATGAGCCCTGCGCGGGATACGCAGTATTTT. Translation: CASSRGMSPARDTQYF.

Points on this clonotype: The junction and the germline gene differ at one end; a read error may be behind it. V usage is TRBV4-2 and J usage is TRBJ2-3; D remains unclear. Germline CDR1 is LGHNA and CDR2 is YNFKEQ. The CDR3 totals 17 residues. The CDR3 DNA reads TGTGTCAGCAGCCAAGAATTTCGCTCGGCGAGCACAGATACGCAGTATTTT. This gives the protein CVSSQEFRSASTDTQYF.

This clonotype came up many times. The chain recombines TRBV6-6 with TRBJ2-5; 8 nucleotides line up with TRBD1. Germline CDR1 MNHNY, CDR2 SVGAGI (reference sequence). With 5 bases clipped from V and 3 bases from J, the junction kept 8 bases outside the gene matches. The CDR3 totals 15 residues. CDR3 region: CASSQTTGGKETQYF. The CDR3 DNA follows: TGTGCCAGCAGTCAAACTACAGGGGGGAAAGAGACCCAGTACTTC.

This clonotype was seen ten or more times. V gene TRBV11-3 combines with J gene TRBJ2-7, with 9 bases that match TRBD1. Germline CDR1 reads SGHNT; CDR2 reads YENEEA. The V and J ends lost 8 bases and 3 bases, in that order; junction bases with no gene match: 8. CDR3 length: 14 residues. In DNA form, the CDR3 reads TGTGCCAGCCACCCACAGGGGGCTTACTACGAGCAGTACTTC. Protein sequence: CASHPQGAYYEQYF.

Turning to this clonotype: A clone one base away is much larger, so this may be a read error. The chain is built from TRBV29-1 and TRBJ1-2; tentative D call: TRBD1 (5 bases). Per germline, CDR1 SQVTM and CDR2 ANQGSEA. The CDR3 has 15 residues. V gave up 6 bases and J gave up 0 bases, with 17 bases separating them. As DNA, the CDR3 is TGCAGCGTCCTGAATAGCAGGGTGGCTAACTATGGCTACACCTTC. Translated: CSVLNSRVANYGYTF.

The chain employs TRBV10-3 and TRBJ2-7, with TRBD1 matching over 9 bases. V shed 3 bases and J 7 bases; nucleotides not matched to a gene: 4. The CDR3 is 13 residues long. Per germline, CDR1 ENHRY and CDR2 SYGVKD. CDR3 loop: CAISDGDRAEQYF. CDR3 DNA: TGTGCCATCAGTGATGGGGACAGGGCTGAGCAGTACTTC.

There are many counts of this clonotype. The chain recombines TRBV12-5 with TRBJ2-3, with a possible D match to TRBD2 (5 bases). V was pared by 2 bases and J by 4 bases, with 10 bases between. CDR3 length: 14 residues. From germline, CDR1 is LGHNT and CDR2 FRNRAP. The CDR3 is CASGLIGVSDTQYF. The CDR3 DNA reads as TGTGCTAGTGGTTTGATCGGGGTATCAGATACGCAGTATTTT.

Turning to this clonotype: The junction and the germline gene differ at one end; a read error may be behind it. The V gene is TRBV28, the J gene TRBJ1-5; 10 nucleotides align to TRBD1. The CDR3 loop spans 15 amino acids. CDR1 is MDHEN, CDR2 SYDVKM, per germline. The CDR3 DNA is TGTGCCAGCAGCATGGGACAGGGGTTCCGTCAGCTCCAGCATTTT. Its translation: CASSMGQGFRQLQHF.

A single count supports this clonotype. At one end the junction does not follow the germline gene, possibly because of a read error. The chain has TRBV11-2 and TRBJ2-5, with 10 bases aligning to TRBD2. The CDR3 covers 17 residues. Germline V gene lookup returns CDR1 SGHAT and CDR2 FQNNGV. The CDR3 protein is CASSLGRTSGLVETQYF. As DNA, the CDR3 is TGTGCCAGCAGCTTAGGCAGGACTAGCGGACTAGTAGAGACCCAATACTTC.

This clonotype showed up just once. The chain has TRBV11-3 and TRBJ2-2; 14 nucleotides match TRBD2. The CDR3 consists of 16 residues. From germline, CDR1 is SGHNT and CDR2 YENEEA. V gave up 5 bases and J gave up 8 bases; unmatched junction bases: 7. CDR3 DNA: TGTGCCAGCAGCCCGGGACTAGCGGGAGATACAGGGGAGCTGTTTTTT. Protein: CASSPGLAGDTGELFF. Supplemented by reference TRBV11-3 and TRBJ2-2, the full variable domain reads EAGVVQSPRYKIIEKKQPVAFWCNPISGHNTLYWYLQNLGQGPELLIRYENEEAVDDSQLPKDRFSAERLKGVDSTLKIQPAELGDSAVYLCASSPGLAGDTGELFFGEGSRLTVL.

This clonotype was observed at least ten times. V is TRBV12-3 or TRBV12-4 and J is TRBJ2-2; TRBD1 agrees at 9 bases. V was pared by 5 bases and J by 2 bases, with 21 bases of the junction left unmatched. The length of the CDR3 is 21 residues. The CDR3 sequence is CASSLRTPGGPGQGNTGELFF. Here the CDR3 DNA reads TGTGCCAGCAGTCTGAGGACCCCCGGGGGACCGGGACAGGGAAACACCGGGGAGCTGTTTTTT.

As to this clonotype: The junction shows a germline mismatch at one end, possibly a read error. V is TRBV11-3 and J is TRBJ2-1; TRBD2 agrees at 10 bases. CDR1 and CDR2 from the germline V gene are SGHNT and YENEEA. The CDR3 sequence is 14 residues long. The CDR3 DNA is TGTGCCAGCGGCTTGCTAGCGGGAGTTGGTGAGCAGTTCTTC. Its translation is CASGLLAGVGEQFF.

This clonotype was recorded a few times. The gene calls are TRBV5-8 and TRBJ2-1, with a weak D call TRBD2 (5 bases). This CDR3 contains 17 residues. CDR1 and CDR2 (germline): SGHTS, YDEGEE. V lost 4 bases to trimming and J lost 0 bases, with 17 bases between them. DNA of the CDR3: TGTGCCAGCAGCCTCACTAGTCTCCCCAGCTCCTACAATGAGCAGTTCTTC. It specifies CASSLTSLPSSYNEQFF.

As to this clonotype: One end of the junction varies from germline; a read error may be responsible. The CDR3 bases are TGTGCCAGCAGATTAGAGGGGACTAGCACTGAGCAGTTCTTC. It is translated as CASRLEGTSTEQFF. The chain recombines TRBV11-2 with TRBJ2-1, with 9 bases identical to TRBD2. The CDR3 runs 14 residues. Per the germline V gene, CDR1 is SGHAT and CDR2 is FQNNGV.